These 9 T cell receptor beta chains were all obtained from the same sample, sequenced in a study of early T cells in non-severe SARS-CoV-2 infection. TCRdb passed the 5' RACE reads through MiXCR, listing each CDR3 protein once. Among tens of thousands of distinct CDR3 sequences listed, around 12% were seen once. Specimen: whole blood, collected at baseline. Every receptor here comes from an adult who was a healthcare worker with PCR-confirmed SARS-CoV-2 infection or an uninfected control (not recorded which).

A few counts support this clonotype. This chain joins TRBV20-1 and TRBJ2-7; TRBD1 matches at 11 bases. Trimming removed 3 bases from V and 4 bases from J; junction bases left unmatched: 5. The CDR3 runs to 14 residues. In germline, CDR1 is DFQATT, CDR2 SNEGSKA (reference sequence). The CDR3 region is CSARGQGGKYEQYF. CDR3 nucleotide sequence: TGCAGTGCTAGGGGACAGGGGGGAAAGTACGAGCAGTACTTC.

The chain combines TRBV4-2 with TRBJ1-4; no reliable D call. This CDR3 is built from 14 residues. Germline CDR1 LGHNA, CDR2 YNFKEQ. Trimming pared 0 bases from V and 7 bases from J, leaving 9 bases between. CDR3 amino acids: CASSQDLRLEKLFF. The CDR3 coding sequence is TGTGCCAGCAGCCAAGATCTCAGACTTGAAAAACTGTTTTTT.

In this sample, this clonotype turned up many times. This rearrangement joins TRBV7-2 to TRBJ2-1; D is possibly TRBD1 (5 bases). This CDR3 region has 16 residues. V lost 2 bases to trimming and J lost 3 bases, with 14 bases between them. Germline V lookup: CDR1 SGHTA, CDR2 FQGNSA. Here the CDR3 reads CASSLTAGNFYNEQFF. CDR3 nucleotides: TGTGCCAGCAGCTTAACTGCAGGGAATTTCTACAATGAGCAGTTCTTC. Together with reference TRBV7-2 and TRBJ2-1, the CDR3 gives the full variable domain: GAGVSQSPSNKVTEKGKDVELRCDPISGHTALYWYRQSLGQGLEFLIYFQGNSAPDKSGLPSDRFSAERTGGSVSTLTIQRTQQEDSAVYLCASSLTAGNFYNEQFFGPGTRLTVL.

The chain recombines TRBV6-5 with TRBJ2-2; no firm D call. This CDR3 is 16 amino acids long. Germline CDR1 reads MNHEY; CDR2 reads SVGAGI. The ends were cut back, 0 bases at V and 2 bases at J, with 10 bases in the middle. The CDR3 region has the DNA TGTGCCAGCAGTTACTCTGCGGAGCACAACACCGGGGAGCTGTTTTTT. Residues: CASSYSAEHNTGELFF.

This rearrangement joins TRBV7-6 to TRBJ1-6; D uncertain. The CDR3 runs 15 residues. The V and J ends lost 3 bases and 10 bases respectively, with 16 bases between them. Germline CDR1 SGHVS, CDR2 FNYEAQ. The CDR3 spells CASSFAPVPESPLHF. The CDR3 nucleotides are TGTGCCAGCAGCTTTGCCCCGGTACCCGAGTCACCCCTCCACTTT.

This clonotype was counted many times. The CDR3 DNA is TGTGCCAGCAGTTTGGGGCCCTCATATGGGAAGACTGAAGCTTTCTTT. Protein product: CASSLGPSYGKTEAFF. The chain uses TRBV12-3 or TRBV12-4 and TRBJ1-1; perhaps TRBD1 as D (5 bases). V shed 3 bases and J shed 5 bases, with 19 bases lying between them. The CDR3 consists of 16 residues.

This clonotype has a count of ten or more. The CDR3 DNA reads TGTGCCAGCAGCCTAGGGGCCCTGCCAGATACGCAGTATTTT. Protein sequence: CASSLGALPDTQYF. The chain recombines TRBV11-2 with TRBJ2-3, with D maybe TRBD1 (5 bases). Trimming removed 5 bases at V and 4 bases at J, with 13 bases between. This CDR3 contains 14 residues. The germline V gene encodes CDR1 SGHAT and CDR2 FQNNGV.

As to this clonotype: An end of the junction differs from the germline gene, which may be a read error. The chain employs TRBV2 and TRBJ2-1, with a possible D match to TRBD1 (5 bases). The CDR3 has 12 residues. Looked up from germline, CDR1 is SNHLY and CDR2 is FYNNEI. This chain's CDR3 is CASSEKGMGLPF. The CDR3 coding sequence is TGTGCCAGCAGTGAGAAGGGAATGGGGCTCCCCTTC.

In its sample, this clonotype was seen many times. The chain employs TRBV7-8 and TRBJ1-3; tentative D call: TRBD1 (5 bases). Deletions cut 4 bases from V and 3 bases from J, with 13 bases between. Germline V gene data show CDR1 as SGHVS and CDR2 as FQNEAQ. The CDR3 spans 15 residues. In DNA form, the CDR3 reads TGTGCCAGCAGCTCGGACAAACCTCTTGGAAACACCATATATTTT. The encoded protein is CASSSDKPLGNTIYF.